A selection of T cell receptor beta chains follows, all from one sample in a study of shared clonotypes between healthy human individuals. Sequencing was performed with immunoSEQ multiplex PCR; in TCRdb, only in-frame clones are kept and a portion is missing. This table holds millions of clones, 85% to 95% found once. Source material: naive CD4+ T cells from PBMCs. These receptor sequences come from a man younger than 35 in good health. Some clones in this sample may be carry-over from other donors' samples. Each CDR3 is given with its conserved first and last residue. The D gene is left open where the match is weak. Clone size appears in some rows only: once, few, many, or a class for an expanded clone.

j_call: TRBJ1-5
clone_size: once
v_call: TRBV7-2
d_call: NA
cdr3_nt: TGTGCCAGCAGCCTCCGGAGGGGCCCCGATAATCCCCAGCATTTT
cdr3_aa: CASSLRRGPDNPQHF

j_call: TRBJ2-2
clone_size: NA
v_call: TRBV7-6
d_call: TRBD2
cdr3_nt: TGTGCCAGCAGCCCGACCGCGGGAGCTTTCCGTCCCGGGGAGCTGTTTTTT
cdr3_aa: CASSPTAGAFRPGELFF

j_call: TRBJ1-2
clone_size: NA
v_call: TRBV19
d_call: TRBD1
cdr3_nt: TGTGCCAGTAGTGACTACAGGACAGGGTTTAACTATGGCTACACCTTC
cdr3_aa: CASSDYRTGFNYGYTF

j_call: TRBJ2-3
clone_size: NA
v_call: TRBV28
d_call: NA
cdr3_nt: TGTGCCAGCAAGTCCTTGGGAGATACGCAGTATTTT
cdr3_aa: CASKSLGDTQYF

j_call: TRBJ2-2
clone_size: NA
v_call: TRBV25-1
d_call: NA
cdr3_nt: TGTGCCAGCGCAGATACGACTGAGAACACCGGGGAGCTGTTTTTT
cdr3_aa: CASADTTENTGELFF

j_call: TRBJ1-1
clone_size: few
v_call: TRBV21-1
d_call: NA
cdr3_nt: TGTGCCAGCAGCAAAGAGGGGCAGGAGTCTGAAGCTTTCTTT
cdr3_aa: CASSKEGQESEAFF

j_call: TRBJ2-1
clone_size: once
v_call: TRBV28
d_call: NA
cdr3_nt: TGTGCCAGCAGTTCCTCCCGGAATGAGCAGTTCTTC
cdr3_aa: CASSSSRNEQFF

j_call: TRBJ1-2
clone_size: NA
v_call: TRBV18
d_call: NA
cdr3_nt: TGTGCCAGCTCACCGGCAGGGAACTATGGCTACACCTTC
cdr3_aa: CASSPAGNYGYTF

j_call: TRBJ2-2
clone_size: NA
v_call: TRBV7-9
d_call: NA
cdr3_nt: TGTGCCAGCAGCTTATACGTAGGGGGAGAGGGCACCGGGGAGCTGTTTTTT
cdr3_aa: CASSLYVGGEGTGELFF

j_call: TRBJ2-6
clone_size: NA
v_call: TRBV11-2
d_call: TRBD2
cdr3_nt: TGTGCCAGCAGCCTGCGTCGGCCTAGCGGGAGAGTAGGGGCCAACGTCCTGACTTTC
cdr3_aa: CASSLRRPSGRVGANVLTF

j_call: TRBJ2-5
clone_size: NA
v_call: TRBV6-5
d_call: TRBD2
cdr3_nt: TGTGCCAGCAGCCTCGGGGGGGCCTTGGGAGAGACCCAGTACTTC
cdr3_aa: CASSLGGALGETQYF

j_call: TRBJ1-5
clone_size: NA
v_call: TRBV19
d_call: NA
cdr3_nt: TGTGCCAGTGGACCGGGCCAGGGCAATCAGCCCCAGCATTTT
cdr3_aa: CASGPGQGNQPQHF

j_call: TRBJ2-3
clone_size: once
v_call: TRBV30
d_call: TRBD2
cdr3_nt: TGTGCCTGGAGTCCGGGACTAGTTCCCGATACGCAGTATTTT
cdr3_aa: CAWSPGLVPDTQYF

j_call: TRBJ1-2
clone_size: NA
v_call: TRBV5-4
d_call: NA
cdr3_nt: TGTGCCAGCAGCTTAAGTACAATAGGCAGGGGATCCTGTGGCTACACCTTC
cdr3_aa: CASSLSTIGRGSCGYTF

j_call: TRBJ1-1
clone_size: NA
v_call: TRBV6-5
d_call: TRBD1
cdr3_nt: TGTGCCAGCAGTTCCCCCCGGACAGGGGGTAACACTGAAGCTTTCTTT
cdr3_aa: CASSSPRTGGNTEAFF

j_call: TRBJ2-3
clone_size: NA
v_call: TRBV5-1
d_call: NA
cdr3_nt: TGCGCCAGCAGCTTGTCGGGGCGGAGAAGCACAGATACGCAGTATTTT
cdr3_aa: CASSLSGRRSTDTQYF

j_call: TRBJ1-3
clone_size: NA
v_call: TRBV2
d_call: NA
cdr3_nt: TGTGCCAGCAGCCAGGACGGGGACTCTGGAAACACCATATATTTT
cdr3_aa: CASSQDGDSGNTIYF

j_call: TRBJ2-2
clone_size: NA
v_call: TRBV5-1
d_call: NA
cdr3_nt: TGCGCCAGCAGCTTGGAAGAGGCATACACCGGGGAGCTGTTTTTT
cdr3_aa: CASSLEEAYTGELFF

j_call: TRBJ2-3
clone_size: NA
v_call: TRBV6-1
d_call: TRBD2
cdr3_nt: TGTGCCAGCAAAACTAGCGGGAGTCGAGATACGCAGTATTTT
cdr3_aa: CASKTSGSRDTQYF

j_call: TRBJ2-7
clone_size: once
v_call: TRBV5-6
d_call: NA
cdr3_nt: TGTGCCAGCAGCTTGGGTCCCTTCGCCTACGAGCAGTACTTC
cdr3_aa: CASSLGPFAYEQYF

j_call: TRBJ2-7
clone_size: NA
v_call: TRBV28
d_call: NA
cdr3_nt: TGTGCCAGCAGTAAAAGGAGGGACGACCAGTACTTC
cdr3_aa: CASSKRRDDQYF

j_call: TRBJ2-7
clone_size: NA
v_call: TRBV5-1
d_call: NA
cdr3_nt: TGCGCCAGCAGCTTGGATCCTAGCTCCTACGAGCAGTACTTC
cdr3_aa: CASSLDPSSYEQYF

j_call: TRBJ1-2
clone_size: NA
v_call: TRBV28
d_call: TRBD1
cdr3_nt: TGTGCCAGCAGTCCCCGGACAGGGGGCCTTAGTGGCTACACCTTC
cdr3_aa: CASSPRTGGLSGYTF

j_call: TRBJ2-3
clone_size: NA
v_call: TRBV5-4
d_call: NA
cdr3_nt: TGTGCCAGCAGCTCGAGCGGGCGGGGTGAGGCGGATACGCAGTATTTT
cdr3_aa: CASSSSGRGEADTQYF

j_call: TRBJ2-1
clone_size: NA
v_call: TRBV7-9
d_call: NA
cdr3_nt: TGTGCCAGCAGCTTATCTCCCGGGACGAATGAGCAGTTCTTC
cdr3_aa: CASSLSPGTNEQFF

j_call: TRBJ2-1
clone_size: NA
v_call: TRBV27
d_call: TRBD2
cdr3_nt: TGTGCCAGCAGTTTTGGACTAGCGGGACACAATGAGCAGTTCTTC
cdr3_aa: CASSFGLAGHNEQFF

j_call: TRBJ2-7
clone_size: once
v_call: TRBV5-1
d_call: NA
cdr3_nt: TGCGCCAGCAGCTTTAGTCAGGTCTACGAGCAGTACTTC
cdr3_aa: CASSFSQVYEQYF

j_call: TRBJ2-1
clone_size: NA
v_call: TRBV9
d_call: TRBD2
cdr3_nt: TGTGCCAGCAGCGCCCAAGACTCCCGACCGGGACTAGCGGGGTTTAGGGATGAGCAGTTCTTC
cdr3_aa: CASSAQDSRPGLAGFRDEQFF

j_call: TRBJ2-5
clone_size: NA
v_call: TRBV2
d_call: TRBD2
cdr3_nt: TGTGCCAGCAGTCCACTAGCGGGAGGGGAGACCCAGTACTTC
cdr3_aa: CASSPLAGGETQYF

j_call: TRBJ1-1
clone_size: NA
v_call: TRBV28
d_call: NA
cdr3_nt: TGTGCCAGCAGTGCAGTAGGGCAGGGGATTGGGTTGAACACTGAAGCTTTCTTT
cdr3_aa: CASSAVGQGIGLNTEAFF

j_call: TRBJ1-4
clone_size: NA
v_call: TRBV5-1
d_call: NA
cdr3_nt: TGCGCCAGCAGCTTGCGGGCCGATAATGAAAAACTGTTTTTT
cdr3_aa: CASSLRADNEKLFF

j_call: TRBJ1-1
clone_size: NA
v_call: TRBV6-5
d_call: NA
cdr3_nt: TGTGCCAGCAGGCCCATGGCAGCGAACACTGAAGCTTTCTTT
cdr3_aa: CASRPMAANTEAFF

j_call: TRBJ1-1
clone_size: NA
v_call: TRBV5-1
d_call: NA
cdr3_nt: TGCGCCAGCAGCTTGGTTGGTAGAGAAGCTTTCTTT
cdr3_aa: CASSLVGREAFF

j_call: TRBJ2-2
clone_size: NA
v_call: TRBV5-4
d_call: NA
cdr3_nt: TGTGCCAGCAGCTTGGTGGTGGGACCGGGCACCGGGGAGCTGTTTTTT
cdr3_aa: CASSLVVGPGTGELFF

j_call: TRBJ2-7
clone_size: NA
v_call: TRBV9
d_call: NA
cdr3_nt: TGTGCCAGCAACCGCGACCACAGCAGCTCCTACGAGCAGTACTTC
cdr3_aa: CASNRDHSSSYEQYF

j_call: TRBJ2-1
clone_size: NA
v_call: TRBV5-4
d_call: NA
cdr3_nt: TGTGCCAGCAGCTTGGAGCTGTTGGGCGGGGCCTGGGATGAGCAGTTCTTC
cdr3_aa: CASSLELLGGAWDEQFF

j_call: TRBJ1-1
clone_size: NA
v_call: TRBV28
d_call: NA
cdr3_nt: TGTGCCAGCAGTTTAGGTGCAGGGAGGGGGACTGAAGCTTTCTTT
cdr3_aa: CASSLGAGRGTEAFF

j_call: TRBJ1-1
clone_size: few
v_call: TRBV28
d_call: NA
cdr3_nt: TGTGCCAGCAGTTTATTGGCAACTAACACTGAAGCTTTCTTT
cdr3_aa: CASSLLATNTEAFF

j_call: TRBJ2-7
clone_size: once
v_call: TRBV19
d_call: NA
cdr3_nt: TGTGCCAGTAGTATTAGGGCAGGGGAACACTACGAGCAGTACTTC
cdr3_aa: CASSIRAGEHYEQYF

j_call: TRBJ1-2
clone_size: NA
v_call: TRBV10-3
d_call: NA
cdr3_nt: TGTGCCATCTCAAGGAACGGCAGGGAATTGTCTGGCTACACCTTC
cdr3_aa: CAISRNGRELSGYTF

j_call: TRBJ1-1
clone_size: NA
v_call: TRBV29-1
d_call: NA
cdr3_nt: TGCAGCATCATACAGGGTTTTAATGAAGCTTTCTTT
cdr3_aa: CSIIQGFNEAFF

j_call: TRBJ2-2
clone_size: NA
v_call: TRBV27
d_call: TRBD2
cdr3_nt: TGTGCCAGCACCCCCTCGGGGACTAGCGGAGGGGAGACCGGGGAGCTGTTTTTT
cdr3_aa: CASTPSGTSGGETGELFF

j_call: TRBJ2-1
clone_size: NA
v_call: TRBV5-1
d_call: NA
cdr3_nt: TGCGCCAGCAGCTCCCACTCTAGTGATATTGGAGAGCAGTTCTTC
cdr3_aa: CASSSHSSDIGEQFF

j_call: TRBJ2-7
clone_size: NA
v_call: TRBV5-1
d_call: NA
cdr3_nt: TGCGCCAGCAGCTTCTTGAGCTCCTACGAGCAGTACTTC
cdr3_aa: CASSFLSSYEQYF

j_call: TRBJ1-5
clone_size: NA
v_call: TRBV18
d_call: TRBD1
cdr3_nt: TGTGCCAGCTCACCACGAGGGGTCGGGACAGGTAGCAATCAGCCCCAGCATTTT
cdr3_aa: CASSPRGVGTGSNQPQHF

j_call: TRBJ2-1
clone_size: NA
v_call: TRBV7-2
d_call: NA
cdr3_nt: TGTGCCAGCAGCCCGGCTGGGAGCTCCTACAATGAGCAGTTCTTC
cdr3_aa: CASSPAGSSYNEQFF

j_call: TRBJ1-1
clone_size: NA
v_call: TRBV4-1
d_call: NA
cdr3_nt: TGCGCCAGCAGCCAAATCTCGGCAAAGGAAACTTTCTTT
cdr3_aa: CASSQISAKETFF

j_call: TRBJ2-1
clone_size: once
v_call: TRBV5-4
d_call: NA
cdr3_nt: TGTGCCAGCAGCTTGCTAACAGTACGACACAATGAGCAGTTCTTC
cdr3_aa: CASSLLTVRHNEQFF

j_call: TRBJ1-4
clone_size: NA
v_call: TRBV18
d_call: TRBD1
cdr3_nt: TGTGCCAGCTCACCACCGGGACAGGGGGCAACTAATGAAAAACTGTTTTTT
cdr3_aa: CASSPPGQGATNEKLFF

j_call: TRBJ1-5
clone_size: NA
v_call: TRBV19
d_call: NA
cdr3_nt: TGTGCCAGTAGTAGGGCTCACCAAGGGAGCAATCAGCCCCAGCATTTT
cdr3_aa: CASSRAHQGSNQPQHF

j_call: TRBJ1-2
clone_size: NA
v_call: TRBV18
d_call: NA
cdr3_nt: TGTGCCAGCTCACCACCGACAGGTGACTATGGCTACACCTTC
cdr3_aa: CASSPPTGDYGYTF

j_call: TRBJ2-5
clone_size: NA
v_call: TRBV4-1
d_call: NA
cdr3_nt: TGCGCCAGCAGCCAAGAGGGACTGGGAACCCGTGGGACCCAGTACTTC
cdr3_aa: CASSQEGLGTRGTQYF

j_call: TRBJ1-2
clone_size: NA
v_call: TRBV6-5
d_call: TRBD1
cdr3_nt: TGTGCCAGCAGTTACTCACCAGGGGGCTATGGCTACACCTTC
cdr3_aa: CASSYSPGGYGYTF

j_call: TRBJ2-5
clone_size: NA
v_call: TRBV29-1
d_call: NA
cdr3_nt: TGCAGCGTTGTCTTCGGAGGGGAGACCCAGTACTTC
cdr3_aa: CSVVFGGETQYF

j_call: TRBJ2-7
clone_size: NA
v_call: TRBV15
d_call: NA
cdr3_nt: TGTGCCACCAGCAGAGAGCCGCCAACCTCGGGTCTCGAGCAGTACTTC
cdr3_aa: CATSREPPTSGLEQYF

j_call: TRBJ1-1
clone_size: NA
v_call: TRBV6-5
d_call: NA
cdr3_nt: TGTGCCAGCAGAGGACTCTCTAAGAACACTGAAGCTTTCTTT
cdr3_aa: CASRGLSKNTEAFF

j_call: TRBJ2-7
clone_size: NA
v_call: TRBV7-9
d_call: NA
cdr3_nt: TGTGCCAGCAGCTCTAATCGTCACTCCTACGAGCAGTACTTC
cdr3_aa: CASSSNRHSYEQYF

j_call: TRBJ2-5
clone_size: NA
v_call: TRBV5-1
d_call: TRBD1
cdr3_nt: TGCGCCAGTAGACAGGGCCCAGAGACCCAGTACTTC
cdr3_aa: CASRQGPETQYF

j_call: TRBJ2-7
clone_size: NA
v_call: TRBV6-5
d_call: NA
cdr3_nt: TGTGCCAGCAGTCCCCCGGGGGTGGTTGGGGAGCAGTACTTC
cdr3_aa: CASSPPGVVGEQYF